These T cell receptor beta chains were read from a single sample in a study of blood T cells in healthy people across ages. TCRdb ran MiXCR on the 5' RACE reads and lists one entry per CDR3 protein. In the table there are roughly 1,100,000 distinct CDR3 sequences, 25% of which are singletons. The sample also formed part of further work on T cells of mothers and their children.

The sample taken for sequencing was blood. The receptors derive from a girl aged 2 to 10 in good health. Both conserved end residues are part of each CDR3. D genes are given only for firm matches. Expanded clones get a size class; other rows say once, few or many, or leave the size out.

clone size,D gene,V gene,J gene,CDR3 protein,CDR3 DNA
.,.,TRBV7-2,TRBJ1-1,CASSLVLGVGRTEAFF,TGTGCCAGCAGCTTAGTACTGGGAGTGGGTCGAACTGAAGCTTTCTTT
many,.,TRBV28,TRBJ2-1,CASSVSGSYNEQFF,TGTGCCAGCAGTGTTAGCGGCTCCTACAATGAGCAGTTCTTC
.,.,TRBV6-4,TRBJ2-2,CASSERILVNTGELFF,TGTGCCAGCAGTGAGAGAATTCTAGTGAACACCGGGGAGCTGTTTTTT
few,TRBD1,TRBV19,TRBJ2-7,CASSPPRGRLGEQYF,TGTGCCAGTAGTCCCCCCAGGGGGCGCTTGGGCGAGCAGTACTTC
once,.,TRBV28,TRBJ1-3,CASSLYRPLSGNTIYF,TGTGCCAGCAGTCTATACAGGCCCCTCTCTGGAAACACCATATATTTT
.,TRBD2,TRBV27,TRBJ2-7,CASSSPLGGDEQYF,TGTGCCAGCAGTTCCCCCCTCGGGGGGGACGAGCAGTACTTC
few,.,TRBV7-2,TRBJ2-5,CASSPKGGQETQYF,TGTGCCAGCAGCCCAAAAGGAGGCCAAGAGACCCAGTACTTC
.,.,TRBV7-3,TRBJ1-2,CASRTLRPRSFDGYTF,TGTGCCAGCAGAACTTTAAGGCCCCGTTCATTTGATGGCTACACCTTC
.,.,TRBV4-2,TRBJ1-5,CASILTNPEVNQPQHF,TGTGCCAGCATCCTAACGAACCCTGAGGTCAATCAGCCCCAGCATTTT
.,TRBD2,TRBV20-1,TRBJ2-5,CSAFLSGRGETQYF,TGCAGTGCTTTCCTTAGCGGGAGGGGAGAGACCCAGTACTTC
.,.,TRBV2,TRBJ2-1,CASSEFGGENNEQFF,TGTGCCAGCAGTGAATTCGGCGGGGAAAACAATGAGCAGTTCTTC
.,.,TRBV4-1,TRBJ2-3,CASSQALLDTQYF,TGCGCCAGCAGCCAGGCCCTCTTAGATACGCAGTATTTT
once,.,TRBV29-1,TRBJ2-7,CSVEVRAATEQYF,TGCAGCGTTGAGGTCAGGGCAGCTACCGAGCAGTACTTC
.,.,TRBV7-3,TRBJ1-2,CASALGAGHGGYTF,TGTGCCAGCGCTCTGGGGGCCGGGCACGGTGGCTACACCTTC
.,.,TRBV19,TRBJ1-6,CASSPGTVNSPLHF,TGTGCCAGTAGTCCCGGGACGGTAAATTCACCCCTCCACTTT
.,TRBD2,TRBV29-1,TRBJ2-1,CSGWTSGTLEQFF,TGCAGCGGGTGGACTAGCGGGACCCTTGAGCAGTTCTTC
.,TRBD1,TRBV20-1,TRBJ2-7,CSATWDSYEQYF,TGCAGTGCTACCTGGGACAGCTACGAGCAGTACTTC
few,TRBD2,TRBV10-3,TRBJ2-7,CAISMTSGAYEQYF,TGTGCCATCAGTATGACTAGCGGAGCCTACGAGCAGTACTTC
few,.,TRBV7-2,TRBJ2-1,CASSQRQVPYNEQFF,TGTGCCAGCAGCCAAAGACAGGTACCCTACAATGAGCAGTTCTTC
.,TRBD1,TRBV28,TRBJ1-6,CASLPGTGYNSPLHF,TGTGCCAGTCTTCCCGGGACAGGCTATAATTCACCCCTCCACTTT
.,.,TRBV20-1,TRBJ1-2,CSASHTSDNYGYTF,TGCAGTGCAAGCCACACCTCAGATAACTATGGCTACACCTTC
few,.,TRBV6-2/TRBV6-3,TRBJ2-1,CASSYRGTPATSEQFF,TGTGCCAGCAGTTACCGAGGGACCCCAGCGACGAGTGAGCAGTTCTTC
few,TRBD1,TRBV7-9,TRBJ1-4,CATNPGQPNEKLFF,TGTGCCACCAACCCGGGACAGCCTAATGAAAAACTGTTTTTT
.,.,TRBV24-1,TRBJ2-3,CATSDARISTDTQYF,TGTGCCACCAGTGACGCTAGAATTAGCACAGATACGCAGTATTTT
.,.,TRBV29-1,TRBJ1-1,CSVEPDEAFF,TGCAGCGTTGAACCAGACGAAGCTTTCTTT
few,.,TRBV11-2,TRBJ2-1,CASSQGIGSNEQFF,TGTGCCAGCAGCCAAGGGATTGGGAGCAATGAGCAGTTCTTC
.,TRBD2,TRBV3-1,TRBJ2-5,CASSQRLAFSETQYF,TGTGCCAGCAGCCAGAGACTAGCGTTTTCGGAGACCCAGTACTTC
.,TRBD2,TRBV10-1,TRBJ2-1,CASSTSASEQFF,TGCGCCAGCAGTACTAGCGCGAGTGAGCAGTTCTTC
.,TRBD2,TRBV12-3/TRBV12-4,TRBJ2-3,CASSRGTSGGDTQYF,TGTGCCAGCAGCCGAGGGACTAGCGGGGGGGATACGCAGTATTTT
few,.,TRBV29-1,TRBJ2-7,CSVVGLGYEYEQYF,TGCAGCGTTGTCGGGCTGGGGTATGAGTACGAGCAGTACTTC
.,TRBD2,TRBV7-2,TRBJ2-3,CASSTRLAGGLDTQYF,TGTGCCAGCAGCACCCGACTAGCGGGGGGGCTCGATACGCAGTATTTT
.,TRBD1,TRBV20-1,TRBJ1-5,CSAGRAGGFSNQPQHF,TGCAGTGCGGGGCGGGCAGGGGGCTTTAGCAATCAGCCCCAGCATTTT